Listed here are 26 T cell receptor beta chains from one sample, sequenced in a study of CD8 T cells in Susac syndrome. RNA in amounts of roughly 0.45 to 1 ug was reverse transcribed with random hexamers. A single record per CDR3 protein comes from TCRdb applying MiXCR to the immunoSEQ multiplex PCR reads. Of 70,000 to 100,000 distinct CDR3 sequences listed, over 85% were seen once; the top ten hold less than 0.35%. The sequencing input was CD8+ T cells from PBMCs. Receptors were obtained from a human donor in good health.

This clonotype was seen once. The rearrangement uses TRBV5-4 and TRBJ1-6; weak D call: TRBD1 (5 bases). CDR3 size: 17 residues. Germline assignment: CDR1 SGHNT and CDR2 YYREEE (reference sequence). V was trimmed by 0 bases and J by 9 bases, leaving 19 bases between them. CDR3 sequence reads: CASSLVGGGREISPLHF. As DNA, the CDR3 is TGTGCCAGCAGCTTGGTCGGGGGTGGTAGGGAGATTTCACCCCTCCACTTT.

The V and J genes are TRBV7-2 and TRBJ2-3; 7 bases match TRBD1. V dropped 5 bases and J dropped 6; count of bases not matched to a gene: 8. Germline V gene data show CDR1 as SGHTA and CDR2 as FQGNSA. The length of the CDR3 is 14 residues. The CDR3: CASSLGQLGDTQYF. CDR3 in DNA: TGTGCCAGCAGCCTGGGACAGCTTGGCGATACGCAGTATTTT.

The chain is built from TRBV12-3 or TRBV12-4 and TRBJ1-6; D remains ambiguous. Trimming shortened V by 4 bases and J by 5 bases, and 9 bases separated the two germline ends. CDR3 length: 14 amino acids. The DNA of the CDR3 is TGTGCCAGCAGTTCCAACCTTGATAATTCACCCCTCCACTTT. Translation gives CASSSNLDNSPLHF.

This clonotype was seen a handful of times. V and J are TRBV10-3 and TRBJ2-1; 8 positions match TRBD2. Unmatched junction bases numbered 9, after V lost 0 bases and J lost 8 bases. Per the germline V gene, CDR1 is ENHRY and CDR2 is SYGVKD. The length of the CDR3 is 16 residues. This CDR3 reads CAISESRSGGQDEQFF. The CDR3 DNA reads as TGTGCCATCAGTGAGTCTCGGAGCGGGGGCCAGGATGAGCAGTTCTTC.

The count of this clonotype is one. The chain couples TRBV7-3 to TRBJ2-7, with 7 bases lining up with TRBD1. The CDR3 length is 13 residues. V dropped 10 bases and J dropped 5; count of bases not matched to a gene: 11. Germline values: CDR1 SGHTA, CDR2 FQGTGA. The CDR3 DNA is TGTGCCACCCGACAGGGAGAACGAGACGAGCAGTACTTC. This translates into CATRQGERDEQYF.

This clonotype was observed a single time. This sequence joins TRBV5-1 and TRBJ1-1, with 9 nucleotides matching TRBD1. Trimming removed 2 bases from V and 7 bases from J; junction bases left unmatched: 6. Per germline, CDR1 SGHRS and CDR2 YFSETQ. The CDR3 sequence is 14 residues long. The CDR3 is CASSFRQGGREAFF. Here the CDR3 DNA reads TGCGCCAGCAGCTTTCGACAGGGGGGGCGTGAAGCTTTCTTT. Full variable domain (rest looked up from reference TRBV5-1 and TRBJ1-1): KAGVTQTPRYLIKTRGQQVTLSCSPISGHRSVSWYQQTPGQGLQFLFEYFSETQRNKGNFPGRFSGRQFSNSRSEMNVSTLELGDSALYLCASSFRQGGREAFFGQGTRLTVV.

The gene calls are TRBV7-9 and TRBJ2-1; D is unclear. V lost 5 bases to trimming and J lost 5 bases, with 4 bases between them. This CDR3 contains 11 residues. Germline CDR1 SEHNR, CDR2 FQNEAQ (reference sequence). CDR3 in DNA: TGTGCCAGCAGCCGGGACAATGAGCAGTTCTTC. Encoded protein: CASSRDNEQFF. Together with reference TRBV7-9 and TRBJ2-1, the CDR3 gives the full variable domain: DTGVSQNPRHKITKRGQNVTFRCDPISEHNRLYWYRQTLGQGPEFLTYFQNEAQLEKSRLLSDRFSAERPKGSFSTLEIQRTEQGDSAMYLCASSRDNEQFFGPGTRLTVL.

The chain combines TRBV12-3 or TRBV12-4 with TRBJ1-4, with 8 bases that match TRBD1. This CDR3 contains 14 residues. V lost 5 bases, J lost 7 bases, and 6 bases stayed unmatched. CDR3 loop: CASSHAGGVEKLFF. CDR3 coding DNA: TGTGCCAGCAGTCACGCAGGGGGCGTTGAAAAACTGTTTTTT.

This rearrangement joins TRBV13 to TRBJ2-5; possible D gene TRBD2, 5 bases. The germline V gene encodes CDR1 PRHDT and CDR2 FYEKMQ (reference sequence). Trimming pared 0 bases from V and 9 bases from J, leaving 11 bases between. CDR3 length: 13 residues. The CDR3 region has the DNA TGTGCCAGCAGCTTAGGCCGGGGAGAAGCCCAGTACTTC. Amino acid sequence: CASSLGRGEAQYF.

V gene TRBV7-6 combines with J gene TRBJ2-7; perhaps TRBD1 as D (6 bases). Per the germline V gene, CDR1 is SGHVS and CDR2 is FNYEAQ. Trimming removed 9 bases from V and 2 bases from J, with 14 bases in between. CDR3 length: 13 residues. CDR3 sequence (DNA): TGTGCCAGTAGTTCAGGGGCCCCCTACGAGCAGTACTTC. The encoded protein is CASSSGAPYEQYF.

The J gene is TRBJ1-6, the V gene TRBV23-1, with a tentative D call TRBD1 (5 bases). TRBV23-1 is an ORF, with its function uncertain. The germline V and J ends were trimmed by 4 bases and 7 bases, with 11 bases remaining between them. CDR3 size: 14 residues. The CDR3 sequence is CASSPRVSNSPLHF. CDR3 coding DNA: TGCGCCAGCAGTCCCAGGGTAAGCAATTCACCCCTCCACTTT.

The chain employs TRBV4-1 and TRBJ1-1; 9 positions agree with TRBD1. V shed 4 bases and J 4 bases; nucleotides not matched to a gene: 7. In germline, CDR1 is MGHRA, CDR2 YSYEKL. This CDR3 is built from 15 residues. DNA for the CDR3: TGCGCCAGCAGCCGTAACAGGGGGCCGGGCACTGAAGCTTTCTTT. This translates into CASSRNRGPGTEAFF.

V usage is TRBV30 and J usage is TRBJ1-1; D is uncertain. This CDR3 has 13 amino acids. Germline loops: CDR1 GTSNPN, CDR2 SVGIG (reference sequence). V lost 0 bases and J 0 bases, leaving 5 bases between the germline ends. CDR3 sequence reads: CAWSVLVNTEAFF. In nucleotides, the CDR3 is TGTGCCTGGAGTGTATTGGTGAACACTGAAGCTTTCTTT.

The gene calls are TRBV14 and TRBJ1-1, with TRBD1 identical over 7 bases. This CDR3 spans 15 amino acids. J was trimmed by 4 bases and V by 0 bases; bases with no gene match: 5. Per the germline V gene, CDR1 is SGHDN and CDR2 is FVKESK. CDR3 DNA sequence: TGTGCCAGCAGCCAAGATCGTAGGGGGCGCACTGAAGCTTTCTTT. Its protein product is CASSQDRRGRTEAFF.

The chain employs TRBV7-8 and TRBJ2-1; 15 bases agree with TRBD2. V shed 3 bases and J 2 bases; nucleotides not matched to a gene: 5. The CDR3 runs 18 residues. Germline assignment: CDR1 SGHVS and CDR2 FQNEAQ. The CDR3 loop is CASSFGLAGGDTYNEQFF. The CDR3 DNA reads TGTGCCAGCAGCTTTGGACTAGCGGGGGGGGACACCTACAATGAGCAGTTCTTC.

The J gene is TRBJ2-7, the V gene TRBV23-1, with 8 bases aligning to TRBD1. TRBV23-1 is sorted into the ORF group, with uncertain function. This CDR3 is built from 16 residues. The J segment lost 5 bases and the V segment lost 4 bases, leaving 13 bases of the junction unmatched. The CDR3: CASSLQTGTGVNEQYF. The CDR3 DNA is TGCGCCAGCAGTCTCCAAACCGGGACAGGCGTCAACGAGCAGTACTTC.

The chain is built from TRBV29-1 and TRBJ1-1, with 8 nucleotides matching TRBD1. The V gene's germline CDR1 is SQVTM and CDR2 ANQGSEA. The V gene end was trimmed by 7 bases and the J gene end by 5 bases; junction bases not matched to a gene: 9. CDR3 length: 13 residues. CDR3 in amino acids: CSAGTGIGTEAFF. In DNA form, the CDR3 reads TGCAGCGCCGGGACAGGAATTGGAACTGAAGCTTTCTTT.

The count of this clonotype is one. This rearrangement joins TRBV3-1 to TRBJ2-5; the D gene could be TRBD1 or TRBD2 (6 bases each). V was trimmed by 0 bases and J by 3 bases, leaving 17 bases between them. This CDR3 is built from 17 residues. Germline loops: CDR1 LGHDT, CDR2 YNNKEL (reference sequence). In DNA, the CDR3 is TGTGCCAGCAGCCAAGATTTGGGGGGCGGATTTGAAGAGACCCAGTACTTC. It yields the protein CASSQDLGGGFEETQYF.

This CDR3 reads CASSGGTNEFF. The DNA for the CDR3 is TGTGCCAGCAGCGGAGGGACTAATGAGTTCTTC. This rearrangement joins TRBV3-1 to TRBJ2-1; 7 positions agree with TRBD2. After removal of 5 bases from V and 14 bases from J, the junction contained 6 bases not matched to a gene. This CDR3 region has 11 residues. CDR1 and CDR2 (germline): LGHDT, YNNKEL (reference sequence).

V and J are TRBV13 and TRBJ1-1; perhaps TRBD1 as D (6 bases). The CDR3 runs 12 residues. Trimming stripped 3 bases from V and 9 bases from J, with 11 bases between. The germline V gene encodes CDR1 PRHDT and CDR2 FYEKMQ (reference sequence). Written as DNA, the CDR3 is TGTGCCAGCAGCTTTGGAGGGGGGAAAGCTTTCTTT. Residues: CASSFGGGKAFF.

V and J are TRBV19 and TRBJ2-3; TRBD2 matches at 10 bases. The ends lost 3 bases at V and 1 base at J; junction bases unmatched: 4. Germline V lookup: CDR1 LNHDA, CDR2 SQIVND (reference sequence). The CDR3 length is 16 residues. Written as DNA, the CDR3 is TGTGCCAGTAGTATCCTTCTAGCGGGGGGCACAGATACGCAGTATTTT. Translating gives CASSILLAGGTDTQYF.

The V call is TRBV7-9, the J call TRBJ2-7; no definite D call. Germline-derived CDR1 and CDR2 are SEHNR and FQNEAQ (reference sequence). The V and J ends lost 8 bases and 2 bases respectively, with 13 bases between them. The CDR3 runs to 13 residues. CDR3 loop: CASAVAEAYEQYF. The CDR3 region has the DNA TGTGCCAGCGCGGTAGCTGAGGCCTACGAGCAGTACTTC. Using reference TRBV7-9 and TRBJ2-7 for the parts outside the CDR3, the full variable domain is DTGVSQNPRHKITKRGQNVTFRCDPISEHNRLYWYRQTLGQGPEFLTYFQNEAQLEKSRLLSDRFSAERPKGSFSTLEIQRTEQGDSAMYLCASAVAEAYEQYFGPGTRLTVT.

This rearrangement joins TRBV27 to TRBJ1-2; no firm D call. Trimming took off 6 bases at V and 5 bases at J, with 13 bases between the two ends. Germline V gene data show CDR1 as MNHEY and CDR2 as SMNVEV (reference sequence). The CDR3 extends over 13 amino acids. The CDR3 spells CASSPEPSYGYTF. DNA of the CDR3: TGTGCCAGCAGCCCCGAGCCGTCGTATGGCTACACCTTC.

CDR3 protein: CASSSEGQASYEQYF. The CDR3 nucleotides read TGTGCCAGCAGCTCGGAAGGACAGGCGTCCTACGAGCAGTACTTC. The chain carries TRBV13 and TRBJ2-7, with 7 bases that match TRBD1. Germline V CDR1 and CDR2: PRHDT, FYEKMQ (reference sequence). The length of the CDR3 is 15 residues. The V and J ends lost 4 bases and 1 base, in that order; junction bases with no gene match: 7.

This sequence joins TRBV14 and TRBJ1-1; a weak D match, TRBD1 (5 bases). Trimming removed 3 bases from V and 4 bases from J, with 6 bases in between. Per germline, CDR1 SGHDN and CDR2 FVKESK. The CDR3 runs to 12 residues. CDR3 DNA: TGTGCCAGCAGCCAGGGGCCCACTGAAGCTTTCTTT. Protein sequence: CASSQGPTEAFF. The full variable domain, in which reference TRBV14 and TRBJ1-1 provide the parts outside the CDR3, is EAGVTQFPSHSVIEKGQTVTLRCDPISGHDNLYWYRRVMGKEIKFLLHFVKESKQDESGMPNNRFLAERTGGTYSTLKVQPAELEDSGVYFCASSQGPTEAFFGQGTRLTVV.

This chain connects TRBV19 to TRBJ1-2; 10 bases map to TRBD1. The junction had 10 bases not matched to a gene; V was cut back by 3 bases and J by 6 bases. The CDR3 sequence is 16 residues long. Germline V gene lookup returns CDR1 LNHDA and CDR2 SQIVND (reference sequence). CDR3 bases: TGTGCCAGTAGTATGGGTCCTGGGACAGGGGAGCATGGCTACACCTTC. It encodes CASSMGPGTGEHGYTF.